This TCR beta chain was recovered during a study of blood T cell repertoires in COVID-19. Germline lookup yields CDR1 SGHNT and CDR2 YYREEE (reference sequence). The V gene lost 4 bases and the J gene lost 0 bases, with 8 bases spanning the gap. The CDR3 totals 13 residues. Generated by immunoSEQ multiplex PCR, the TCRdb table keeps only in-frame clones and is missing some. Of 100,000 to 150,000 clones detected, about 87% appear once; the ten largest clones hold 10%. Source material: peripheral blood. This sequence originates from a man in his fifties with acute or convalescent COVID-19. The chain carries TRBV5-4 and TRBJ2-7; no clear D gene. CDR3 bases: TGTGCCAGCAGCGATAAGCTCTCCTACGAGCAGTACTTC. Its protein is CASSDKLSYEQYF.